A single sample gave rise to the 6 T cell receptor beta chains below, sequenced in a study of blood T cell repertoires in COVID-19. The data were produced by immunoSEQ multiplex PCR, yet TCRdb's version contains in-frame clones alone and is incomplete. The sample lists around 160,000 clones, roughly 88% occurring once. Sequencing was carried out using PBMCs or T cells enriched from blood (not recorded which). These receptors were obtained from a woman in her sixties or seventies who had recovered from COVID-19.

For the CDR3, the DNA is TGCGCCAGCAGCTCGTCTATTGGACAGGGTGAATCACCCCTCCACTTT. This encodes CASSSSIGQGESPLHF. The V call is TRBV5-1, the J call TRBJ1-6, with 8 bases fitting TRBD1. Germline trimming cut 3 bases from V and 10 bases from J; bases unmatched to any gene: 12. Germline CDR1 is SGHRS and CDR2 is YFSETQ. The CDR3 sequence is 16 residues long.

This rearrangement joins TRBV7-9 to TRBJ2-2, with 7 bases lining up with TRBD1. V shed 5 bases, J shed 7 bases, and the junction held 4 bases outside the gene matches. Germline V gives CDR1 SEHNR, CDR2 FQNEAQ (reference sequence). The CDR3 runs to 13 residues. The CDR3 DNA follows: TGTGCCAGCAGCAAACAGGGGAACGGGGAGCTGTTTTTT. It yields the protein CASSKQGNGELFF.

V is TRBV9 and J is TRBJ2-3; 9 bases match TRBD1. This CDR3 comprises 16 residues. V lost 6 bases and J lost 4; bases outside the gene matches: 12. The germline gives CDR1 SGDLS, CDR2 YYNGEE. CDR3 in DNA: TGTGCCAGCACCGACTTACAGGGGGCGCAAGCAGATACGCAGTATTTT. This sequence encodes CASTDLQGAQADTQYF.

The rearrangement uses TRBV28 and TRBJ1-3; D unclear. V lost 3 bases and J 0 bases, leaving 9 bases between the germline ends. CDR3 length equals 15 residues. The germline CDR1 and CDR2 sequences are MDHEN and SYDVKM. CDR3 loop: CASSLGAVSGNTIYF. The CDR3 DNA reads TGTGCCAGCAGTTTGGGTGCGGTCTCTGGAAACACCATATATTTT.

This clone was recorded only once. The J gene is TRBJ1-1, the V gene TRBV7-3; no definite D call. Trimming removed 2 bases at V and 0 bases at J, with 4 bases between. The CDR3 is 13 residues long. From germline, CDR1 is SGHTA and CDR2 FQGTGA. CDR3 bases: TGTGCCAGCAGCTTAGCGCTGAACACTGAAGCTTTCTTT. Protein: CASSLALNTEAFF.

The chain links TRBV19 to TRBJ2-5, with 7 bases lining up with TRBD1. This CDR3 comprises 15 residues. The V gene's germline CDR1 is LNHDA and CDR2 SQIVND (reference sequence). The V and J ends lost 3 bases and 5 bases, in that order; junction bases with no gene match: 9. CDR3 amino acids: CASSMTGSRWETQYF. DNA of the CDR3: TGTGCCAGTAGTATGACAGGGAGTAGGTGGGAGACCCAGTACTTC. Full variable domain (missing parts from reference TRBV19 and TRBJ2-5): DGGITQSPKYLFRKEGQNVTLSCEQNLNHDAMYWYRQDPGQGLRLIYYSQIVNDFQKGDIAEGYSVSREKKESFPLTVTSAQKNPTAFYLCASSMTGSRWETQYFGPGTRLLVL.